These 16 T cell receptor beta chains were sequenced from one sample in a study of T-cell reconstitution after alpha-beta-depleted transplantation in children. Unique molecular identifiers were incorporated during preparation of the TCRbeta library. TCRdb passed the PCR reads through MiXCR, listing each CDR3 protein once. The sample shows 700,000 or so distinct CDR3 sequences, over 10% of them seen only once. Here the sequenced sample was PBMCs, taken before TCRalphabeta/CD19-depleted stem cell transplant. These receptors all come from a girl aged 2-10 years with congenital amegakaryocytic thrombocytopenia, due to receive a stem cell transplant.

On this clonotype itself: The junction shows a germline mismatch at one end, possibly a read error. The CDR3 nucleotides are TGTACCAGCAGCTTAGATCCGGAGACCCAGTACTTC. Encoded protein: CTSSLDPETQYF. The chain couples TRBV11-2 to TRBJ2-5; no firm D call. This CDR3 has 12 amino acids. CDR1 SGHAT and CDR2 FQNNGV come from the germline V gene. The variable domain in full, completed from reference TRBV11-2 and TRBJ2-5, reads EAGVAQSPRYKIIEKRQSVAFWCNPISGHATLYWYQQILGQGPKLLIQFQNNGVVDDSQLPKDRFSAERLKGVDSTLKIQPAKLEDSAVYLCTSSLDPETQYFGPGTRLLVL.

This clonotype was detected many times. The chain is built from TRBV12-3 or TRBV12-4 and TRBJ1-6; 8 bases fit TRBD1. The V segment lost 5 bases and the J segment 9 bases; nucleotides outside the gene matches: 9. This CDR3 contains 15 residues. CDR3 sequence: CASSPIGQGVSPLHF. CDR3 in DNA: TGTGCCAGCAGTCCGATAGGACAGGGAGTTTCACCCCTCCACTTT.

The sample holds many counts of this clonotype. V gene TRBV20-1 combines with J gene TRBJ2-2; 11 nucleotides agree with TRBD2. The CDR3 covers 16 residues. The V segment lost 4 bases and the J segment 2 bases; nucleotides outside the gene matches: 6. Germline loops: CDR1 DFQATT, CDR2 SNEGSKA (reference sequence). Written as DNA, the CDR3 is TGCAGTGCTAAACTAGCGGGAGTTCCCAACACCGGGGAGCTGTTTTTT. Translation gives CSAKLAGVPNTGELFF.

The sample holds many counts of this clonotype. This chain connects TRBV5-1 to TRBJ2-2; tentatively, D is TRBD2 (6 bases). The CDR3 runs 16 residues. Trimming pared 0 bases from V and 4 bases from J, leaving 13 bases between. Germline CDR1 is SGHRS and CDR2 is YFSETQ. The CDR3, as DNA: TGCGCCAGCAGCTTGGCAGTGCGGGATGGCACCGGGGAGCTGTTTTTT. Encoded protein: CASSLAVRDGTGELFF.

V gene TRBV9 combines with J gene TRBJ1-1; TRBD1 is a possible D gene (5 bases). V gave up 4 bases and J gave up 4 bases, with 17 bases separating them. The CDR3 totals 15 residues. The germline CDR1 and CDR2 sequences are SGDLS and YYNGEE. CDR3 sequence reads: CASSRPPRDGTEAFF. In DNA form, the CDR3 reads TGTGCCAGCAGCCGTCCCCCGCGGGACGGCACTGAAGCTTTCTTT.

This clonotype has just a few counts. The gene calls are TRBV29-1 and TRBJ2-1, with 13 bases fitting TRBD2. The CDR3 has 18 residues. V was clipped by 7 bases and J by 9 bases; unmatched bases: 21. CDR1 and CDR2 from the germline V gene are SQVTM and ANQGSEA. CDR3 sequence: CSATPGLAGVFTYTEQFF. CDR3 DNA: TGCAGCGCTACCCCTGGACTAGCGGGAGTGTTTACTTATACTGAGCAGTTCTTC.

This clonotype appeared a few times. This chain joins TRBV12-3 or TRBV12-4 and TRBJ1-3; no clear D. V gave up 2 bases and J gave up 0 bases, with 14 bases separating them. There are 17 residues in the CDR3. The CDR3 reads CASSLLSGPSSGNTIYF. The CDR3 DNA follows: TGTGCCAGCAGTTTACTCTCTGGACCGAGCTCTGGAAACACCATATATTTT.

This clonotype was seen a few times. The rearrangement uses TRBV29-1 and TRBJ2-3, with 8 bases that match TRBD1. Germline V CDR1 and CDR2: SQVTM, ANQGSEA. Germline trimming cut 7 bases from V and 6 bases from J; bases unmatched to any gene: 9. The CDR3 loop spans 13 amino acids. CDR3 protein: CSARTGTRDTQYF. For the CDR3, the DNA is TGCAGCGCTAGGACAGGGACGAGGGATACGCAGTATTTT.

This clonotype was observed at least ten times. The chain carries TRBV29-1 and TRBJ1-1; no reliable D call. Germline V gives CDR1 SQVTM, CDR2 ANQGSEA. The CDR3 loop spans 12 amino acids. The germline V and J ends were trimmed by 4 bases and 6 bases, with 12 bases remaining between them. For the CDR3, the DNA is TGCAGCGTTGTTTCAGGTGGAGCTGAAGCTTTCTTT. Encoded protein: CSVVSGGAEAFF.

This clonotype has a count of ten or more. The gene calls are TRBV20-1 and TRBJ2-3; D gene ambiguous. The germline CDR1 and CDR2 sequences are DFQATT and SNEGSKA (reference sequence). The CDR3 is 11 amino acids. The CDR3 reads CSLRIKHTQYF. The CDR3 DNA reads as TGCAGCTTACGGATTAAACATACGCAGTATTTT.

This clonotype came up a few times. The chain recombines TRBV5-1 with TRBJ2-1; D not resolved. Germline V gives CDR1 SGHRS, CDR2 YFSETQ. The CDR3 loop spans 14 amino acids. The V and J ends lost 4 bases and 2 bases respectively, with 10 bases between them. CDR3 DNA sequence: TGCGCCAGCAGCCCGGGCCAAACCTACAATGAGCAGTTCTTC. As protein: CASSPGQTYNEQFF.

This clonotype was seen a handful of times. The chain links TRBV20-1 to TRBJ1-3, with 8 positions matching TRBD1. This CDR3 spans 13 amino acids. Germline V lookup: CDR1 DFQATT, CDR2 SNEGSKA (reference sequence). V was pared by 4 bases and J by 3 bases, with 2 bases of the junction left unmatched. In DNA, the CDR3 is TGCAGTGCTAATACAGGGGGTGGAAACACCATATATTTT. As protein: CSANTGGGNTIYF.

The CDR3 bases are TGTGCCAGCAGCTTGGGACAGAGAATGACTAACACCGGGGAGCTGTTTTTT. Amino acid sequence: CASSLGQRMTNTGELFF. The chain has TRBV5-5 and TRBJ2-2, with D maybe TRBD1 (5 bases). V dropped 0 bases and J dropped 2 bases, with 14 bases sitting between them. Germline V lookup: CDR1 SGHKS, CDR2 YYEKEE (reference sequence). CDR3 size: 17 residues. The full variable domain, rest sourced from reference TRBV5-5 and TRBJ2-2, is DAGVTQSPTHLIKTRGQQVTLRCSPISGHKSVSWYQQVLGQGPQFIFQYYEKEERGRGNFPDRFSARQFPNYSSELNVNALLLGDSALYLCASSLGQRMTNTGELFFGEGSRLTVL.

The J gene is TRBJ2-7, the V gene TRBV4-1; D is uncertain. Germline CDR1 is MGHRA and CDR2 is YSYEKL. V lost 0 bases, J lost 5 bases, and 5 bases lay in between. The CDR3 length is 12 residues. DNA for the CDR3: TGCGCCAGCAGCCAAGAATTTGACGAGCAGTACTTC. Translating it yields CASSQEFDEQYF.

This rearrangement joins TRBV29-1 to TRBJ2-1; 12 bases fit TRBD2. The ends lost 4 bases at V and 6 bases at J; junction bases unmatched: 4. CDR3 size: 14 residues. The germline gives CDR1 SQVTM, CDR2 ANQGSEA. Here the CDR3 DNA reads TGCAGCGTTGCCGGGACTAGCGGGCTCAATGAGCAGTTCTTC. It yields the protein CSVAGTSGLNEQFF.

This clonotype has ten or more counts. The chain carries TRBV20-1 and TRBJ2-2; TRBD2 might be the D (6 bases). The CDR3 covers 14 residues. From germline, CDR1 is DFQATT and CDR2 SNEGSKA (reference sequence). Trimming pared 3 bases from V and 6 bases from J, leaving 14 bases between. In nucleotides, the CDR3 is TGCAGTGCTAGGGCCCGGGACTTGGCCGGGGAGCTGTTTTTT. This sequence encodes CSARARDLAGELFF.